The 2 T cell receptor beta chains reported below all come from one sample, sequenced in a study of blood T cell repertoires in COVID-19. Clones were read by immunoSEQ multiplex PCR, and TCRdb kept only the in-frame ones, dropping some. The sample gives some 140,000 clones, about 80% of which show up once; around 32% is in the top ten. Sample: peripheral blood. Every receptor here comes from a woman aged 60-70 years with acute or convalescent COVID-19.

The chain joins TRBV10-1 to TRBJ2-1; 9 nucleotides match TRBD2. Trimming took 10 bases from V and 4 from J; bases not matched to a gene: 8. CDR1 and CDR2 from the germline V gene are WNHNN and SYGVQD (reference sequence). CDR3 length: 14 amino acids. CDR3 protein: CAILSGGRYNEQFF. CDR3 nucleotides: TGCGCCATCCTTAGCGGGGGAAGGTACAATGAGCAGTTCTTC.

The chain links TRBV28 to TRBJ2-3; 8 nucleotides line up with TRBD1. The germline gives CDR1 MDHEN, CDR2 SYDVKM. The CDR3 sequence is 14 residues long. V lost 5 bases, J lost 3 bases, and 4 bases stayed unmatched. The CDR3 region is CASSRTGGTDTQYF. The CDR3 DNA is TGTGCCAGCAGTAGAACAGGGGGGACAGATACGCAGTATTTT.